This T cell receptor (beta chain) was recorded in a study of cytomegalovirus exposure and HLA in healthy donors. Study findings and constraints: Later on, a genetic analysis was performed. It linked a missense variant in DCLRE1C with V- and J-gene trimming of TCR beta. Some V segments, including TRBV6-2 and TRBV6-3, were excluded as indistinguishable. Associated with cytomegalovirus, according to the listing, were about 160 TCR beta chains.

CDR3 length equals 13 residues. Germline assignment: CDR1 MNHNS and CDR2 SASEGT. V was clipped by 8 bases and J by 2 bases, with 12 bases between them. A remark on this clone: Its matching antigen is unknown.

The PCR employed 60 Vbeta primers together with 13 Jbeta primers. The data were produced by immunoSEQ multiplex PCR, yet TCRdb's version contains in-frame clones alone and is incomplete. The table has under 200,000 clones, around 86% seen once. Though probably carrying unrecorded immune exposures, donors were nominally healthy at sampling. This receptor was obtained from a woman younger than 35 in good health and CMV-seronegative. The chain employs TRBV6-1 and TRBJ1-1; maybe TRBD1 (6 bases). The sequencing sample was made of PBMCs. The CDR3 reads CASPTGGNTEAFF. The DNA for the CDR3 is TGTGCCAGCCCGACGGGGGGCAACACTGAAGCTTTCTTT.